The source of this T cell receptor beta chain is a study of blood T cell repertoires in COVID-19. The CDR3 has 15 amino acids. CDR1 LNHDA and CDR2 SQIVND come from the germline V gene (reference sequence). The V and J ends lost 4 bases and 8 bases respectively, with 17 bases between them. Sequencing was performed with immunoSEQ multiplex PCR; in TCRdb, only in-frame clones are kept and a portion is missing. The repertoire has approximately 40,000 clones, roughly nine tenths of them found once; the top ten carry around 20%. Source material: peripheral blood. The clonotype originates from a man aged 55 to 70 with acute or convalescent COVID-19. The chain recombines TRBV19 with TRBJ1-4, with D perhaps TRBD1 (6 bases). CDR3 nucleotide sequence: TGTGCCAGTAGTAAAGGGGGGGGTGCAGTCGAAAAACTGTTTTTT. Translating gives CASSKGGGAVEKLFF.